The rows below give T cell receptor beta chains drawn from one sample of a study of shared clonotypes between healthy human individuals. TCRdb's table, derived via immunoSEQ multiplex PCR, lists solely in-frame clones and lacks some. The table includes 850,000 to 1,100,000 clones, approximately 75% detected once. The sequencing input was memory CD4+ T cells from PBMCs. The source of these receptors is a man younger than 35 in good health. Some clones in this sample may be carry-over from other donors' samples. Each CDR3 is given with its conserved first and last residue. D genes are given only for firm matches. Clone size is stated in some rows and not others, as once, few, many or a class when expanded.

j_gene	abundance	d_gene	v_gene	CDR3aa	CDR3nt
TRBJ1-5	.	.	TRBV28	CASSPASGASNQPQHF	TGTGCCAGCAGTCCCGCGTCGGGGGCTAGCAATCAGCCCCAGCATTTT
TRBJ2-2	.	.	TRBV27	CASRIMGTTNTGELFF	TGTGCCAGCAGGATTATGGGCACAACGAACACCGGGGAGCTGTTTTTT
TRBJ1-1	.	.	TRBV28	CASSISEGEAFF	TGTGCCAGCAGCATATCGGAGGGGGAAGCTTTCTTT
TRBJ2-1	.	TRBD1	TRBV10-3	CAIRKNTGGEGDEQFF	TGTGCCATCAGGAAGAATACAGGGGGAGAGGGCGATGAGCAGTTCTTC
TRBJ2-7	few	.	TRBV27	CARIGQRHYEQYF	TGTGCCAGGATCGGACAGCGTCACTACGAGCAGTACTTC
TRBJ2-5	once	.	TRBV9	CASSPGRQGQGTQYF	TGTGCCAGCAGCCCGGGCCGCCAGGGGCAGGGGACCCAGTACTTC
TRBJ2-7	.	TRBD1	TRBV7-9	CASSSDRGGNEQYF	TGTGCCAGCAGCTCGGACAGGGGAGGCAACGAGCAGTACTTC
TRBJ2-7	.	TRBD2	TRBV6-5	CASSYSIYVGRGEEYF	TGTGCCAGCAGTTACTCCATTTATGTAGGTCGGGGGGAAGAGTACTTC
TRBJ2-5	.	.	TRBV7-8	CASSLTKETQYF	TGTGCCAGCAGCTTAACAAAAGAGACCCAGTACTTC
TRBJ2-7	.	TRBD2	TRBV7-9	CASSSSGWDYEQYF	TGTGCCAGCAGCTCTAGCGGGTGGGACTACGAGCAGTACTTC
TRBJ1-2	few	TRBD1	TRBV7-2	CASSPSGAGGSYGYTF	TGTGCCAGCAGCCCAAGCGGGGCAGGGGGGAGCTATGGCTACACCTTC
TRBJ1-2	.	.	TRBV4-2	CASSQDMGFGDYGYTF	TGTGCCAGCAGCCAAGATATGGGGTTCGGGGACTATGGCTACACCTTC
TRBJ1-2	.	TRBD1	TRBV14	CASSQVRRTGGENYGYTF	TGTGCCAGCAGCCAAGTTAGGAGGACAGGGGGCGAAAACTATGGCTACACCTTC
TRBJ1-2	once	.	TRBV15	CATSSRGANYGYTF	TGTGCCACCAGCAGCCGAGGGGCTAACTATGGCTACACCTTC
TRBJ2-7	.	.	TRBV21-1	CASSKGATSGEGMYEQYF	TGTGCCAGCAGCAAAGGTGCGACTAGCGGGGAGGGAATGTACGAGCAGTACTTC
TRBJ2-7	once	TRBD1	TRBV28	CASTRDSRLYEQYF	TGTGCCAGCACCCGGGACAGCCGATTATACGAGCAGTACTTC
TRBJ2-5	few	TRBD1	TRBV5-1	CASSLAGTEQETQYF	TGCGCCAGCAGCTTGGCCGGGACAGAGCAAGAGACCCAGTACTTC
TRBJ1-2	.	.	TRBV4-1	CASSRETGRGGYTF	TGCGCCAGCAGCCGAGAGACAGGCCGTGGGGGCTACACCTTC
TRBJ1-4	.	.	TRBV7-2	CASSSPVLEKLFF	TGTGCCAGCAGCTCCCCCGTACTTGAAAAACTGTTTTTT
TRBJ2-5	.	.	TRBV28	CASRDRLQETQYF	TGTGCCAGCAGGGATCGACTGCAAGAGACCCAGTACTTC
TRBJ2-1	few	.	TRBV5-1	CASSLAGEYLVEQFF	TGCGCCAGCAGCTTAGCAGGGGAATACCTAGTTGAGCAGTTCTTC
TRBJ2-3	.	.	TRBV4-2	CASSQEGIADSTDTQYF	TGTGCCAGCAGCCAAGAGGGGATAGCGGATAGCACAGATACGCAGTATTTT
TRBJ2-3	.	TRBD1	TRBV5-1	CASSLAGGKDTQYF	TGCGCCAGCAGCTTGGCAGGGGGTAAAGATACGCAGTATTTT
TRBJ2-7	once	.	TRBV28	CASSLWGGASPYEQYF	TGTGCCAGCAGTTTATGGGGGGGGGCCAGTCCCTACGAGCAGTACTTC
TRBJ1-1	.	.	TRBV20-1	CSARGLGEAFF	TGCAGTGCTCGGGGATTGGGTGAAGCTTTCTTT
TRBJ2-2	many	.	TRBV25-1	CASSEYEGAGELFF	TGTGCCAGCAGTGAATATGAGGGGGCCGGGGAGCTGTTTTTT
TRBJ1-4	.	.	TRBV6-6	CASSSRTEIGEKLFF	TGTGCCAGCAGTTCCAGGACAGAGATAGGTGAAAAACTGTTTTTT
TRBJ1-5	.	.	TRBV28	CASRPNRAYSNQPQHF	TGTGCCAGCAGACCTAACAGGGCCTATAGCAATCAGCCCCAGCATTTT
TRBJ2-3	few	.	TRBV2	CASSEGGWGTDTQYF	TGTGCCAGCAGTGAAGGCGGGTGGGGCACAGATACGCAGTATTTT
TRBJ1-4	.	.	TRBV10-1	CATQGEGPTNEKLFF	TGCGCCACCCAAGGGGAGGGGCCGACTAATGAAAAACTGTTTTTT
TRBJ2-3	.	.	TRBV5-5	CASSLVADTQYF	TGTGCCAGCAGCTTGGTGGCAGATACGCAGTATTTT
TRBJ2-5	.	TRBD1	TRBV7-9	CASSPLTGFVQETQYF	TGTGCCAGCAGCCCCTTGACAGGGTTTGTCCAAGAGACCCAGTACTTC
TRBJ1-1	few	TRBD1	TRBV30	CAWGGTGGRYDTEAFF	TGTGCCTGGGGCGGGACAGGGGGTCGGTACGACACTGAAGCTTTCTTT
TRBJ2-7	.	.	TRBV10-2	CASAAVGDLIRYEQYF	TGCGCCAGCGCCGCAGTAGGGGACCTAATTCGATACGAGCAGTACTTC
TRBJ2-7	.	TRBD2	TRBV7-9	CASTQSGIKAEQYF	TGTGCCAGCACCCAAAGCGGGATTAAGGCCGAGCAGTACTTC
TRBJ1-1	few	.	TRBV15	CATSRDIRVGGTEAFF	TGTGCCACCAGCAGAGATATTAGGGTCGGAGGGACTGAAGCTTTCTTT
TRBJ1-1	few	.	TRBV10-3	CAISESNSGNTEAFF	TGTGCCATCAGTGAGTCGAACTCGGGGAACACTGAAGCTTTCTTT
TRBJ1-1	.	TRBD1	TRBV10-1	CASSRGGDTEAFF	TGCGCCAGCAGCAGGGGGGGAGACACTGAAGCTTTCTTT
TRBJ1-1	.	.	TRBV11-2	CASSLDGDGRAFF	TGTGCCAGCAGCTTAGATGGGGACGGCCGAGCTTTCTTT
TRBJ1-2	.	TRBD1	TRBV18	CASSQGQVGWGMDGYTF	TGTGCCAGCTCACAAGGACAGGTCGGTTGGGGAATGGATGGCTACACCTTC
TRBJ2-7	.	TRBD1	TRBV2	CASSDQGQGYEQYF	TGTGCCAGCAGTGATCAGGGACAGGGCTACGAGCAGTACTTC
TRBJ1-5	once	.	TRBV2	CASSSYSNQPQHF	TGTGCCAGTTCAAGTTATAGCAATCAGCCCCAGCATTTT
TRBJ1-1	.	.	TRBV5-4	CASSLDGAVGGTEAFF	TGTGCCAGCAGCTTGGATGGCGCCGTGGGAGGGACTGAAGCTTTCTTT
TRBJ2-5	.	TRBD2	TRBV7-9	CASSKLSGGQETQYF	TGTGCCAGCAGCAAGCTTAGCGGGGGTCAAGAGACCCAGTACTTC
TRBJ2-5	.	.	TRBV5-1	CASSIRIQETQYF	TGCGCCAGCAGCATAAGGATCCAAGAGACCCAGTACTTC
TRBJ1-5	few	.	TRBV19	CASSGTGGPQPQHF	TGTGCCAGTAGTGGTACGGGGGGCCCTCAGCCCCAGCATTTT
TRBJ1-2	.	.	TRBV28	CASRALGEGVEGYTF	TGTGCCAGCAGGGCGTTGGGGGAGGGAGTGGAGGGCTACACCTTC
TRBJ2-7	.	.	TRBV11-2	CASSPLGGPSSYEQYF	TGTGCCAGCAGCCCCCTGGGGGGACCGAGCTCCTACGAGCAGTACTTC
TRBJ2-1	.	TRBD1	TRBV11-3	CASSFRQGAHTRRQFF	TGTGCCAGCAGCTTCCGACAGGGGGCCCACACAAGGAGGCAGTTCTTC
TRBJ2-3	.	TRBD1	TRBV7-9	CASSAGQGARDTQYF	TGTGCCAGCAGCGCCGGACAGGGGGCGCGGGATACGCAGTATTTT
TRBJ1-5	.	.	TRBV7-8	CASSSDRSIPPQHF	TGTGCCAGCAGCTCCGACAGGTCAATACCACCCCAGCATTTT
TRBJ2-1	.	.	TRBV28	CASSLYQRYNEQFF	TGTGCCAGCAGTTTATATCAGCGGTACAATGAGCAGTTCTTC
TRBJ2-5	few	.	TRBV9	CASSPTPDSQETQYF	TGTGCCAGCAGTCCAACCCCGGACAGCCAAGAGACCCAGTACTTC
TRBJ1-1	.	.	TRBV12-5	CASGLSTGVTEAFF	TGTGCTAGTGGTTTGTCTACAGGAGTCACTGAAGCTTTCTTT
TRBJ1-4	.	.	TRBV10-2	CASSEVIGFGAEKLFF	TGCGCCAGCAGTGAGGTCATTGGGTTTGGGGCCGAAAAACTGTTTTTT